This T cell receptor beta chain originates from a study of blood T cell repertoires in COVID-19. This CDR3 has 13 residues. V gave up 6 bases and J gave up 5 bases, with 13 bases separating them. From germline, CDR1 is MNHEY and CDR2 SVGAGI. The protocol was immunoSEQ multiplex PCR, while the TCRdb copy is restricted to in-frame clones and leaves out a portion. Of tens of thousands of clones in the sample, roughly 86% are singletons; the top ten hold 6% to 7.5%. This TCR was sampled from a man aged 50 to 59 with active or convalescent COVID-19. The sequenced sample was peripheral blood. This chain links TRBV6-5 with TRBJ1-2; no reliable D call. The CDR3 is CASSPEGGYGYTF. In nucleotides, the CDR3 is TGTGCCAGCAGCCCGGAGGGAGGGTATGGCTACACCTTC.